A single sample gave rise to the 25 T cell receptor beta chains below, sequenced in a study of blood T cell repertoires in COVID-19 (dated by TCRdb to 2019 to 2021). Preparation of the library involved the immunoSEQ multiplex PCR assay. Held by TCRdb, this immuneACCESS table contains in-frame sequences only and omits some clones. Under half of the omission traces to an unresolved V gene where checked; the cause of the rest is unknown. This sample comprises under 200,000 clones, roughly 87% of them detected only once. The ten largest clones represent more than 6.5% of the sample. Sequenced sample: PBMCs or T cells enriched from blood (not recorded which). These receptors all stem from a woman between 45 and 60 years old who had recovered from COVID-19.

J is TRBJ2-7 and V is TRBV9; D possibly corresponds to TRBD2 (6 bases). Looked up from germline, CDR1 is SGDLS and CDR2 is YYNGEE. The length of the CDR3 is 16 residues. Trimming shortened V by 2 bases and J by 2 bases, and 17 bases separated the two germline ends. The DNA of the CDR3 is TGTGCCAGCAGCGTGGGTTGGGGGGTTAGCACCTACGAGCAGTACTTC. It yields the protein CASSVGWGVSTYEQYF.

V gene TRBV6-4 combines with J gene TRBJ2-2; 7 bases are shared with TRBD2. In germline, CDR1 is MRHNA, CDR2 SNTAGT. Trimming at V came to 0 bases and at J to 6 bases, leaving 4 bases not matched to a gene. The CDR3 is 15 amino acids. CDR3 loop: CASSDSAGEPGELFF. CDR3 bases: TGTGCCAGCAGTGACTCGGCGGGGGAACCCGGGGAGCTGTTTTTT.

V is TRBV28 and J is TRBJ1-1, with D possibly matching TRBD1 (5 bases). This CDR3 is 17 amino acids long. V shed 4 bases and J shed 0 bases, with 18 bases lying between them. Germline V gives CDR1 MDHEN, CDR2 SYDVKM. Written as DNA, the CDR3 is TGTGCCAGCAGTTCCCCGCCCGGGGGTCGCTTGAACACTGAAGCTTTCTTT. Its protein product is CASSSPPGGRLNTEAFF.

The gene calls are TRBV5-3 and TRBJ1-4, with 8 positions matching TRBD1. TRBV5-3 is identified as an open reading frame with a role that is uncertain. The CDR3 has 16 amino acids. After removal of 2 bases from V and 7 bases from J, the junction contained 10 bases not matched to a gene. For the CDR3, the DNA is TGTGCCAGAAGCTTAGTCGACAGGGGATGGGGTGAAAAACTGTTTTTT. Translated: CARSLVDRGWGEKLFF.

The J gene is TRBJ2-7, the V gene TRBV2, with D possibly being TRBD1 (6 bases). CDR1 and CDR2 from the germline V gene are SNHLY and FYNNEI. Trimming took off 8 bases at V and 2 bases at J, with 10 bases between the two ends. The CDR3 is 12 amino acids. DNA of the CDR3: TGTGCCAGCGGGGGCGAAGCCTACGAGCAGTACTTC. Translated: CASGGEAYEQYF.

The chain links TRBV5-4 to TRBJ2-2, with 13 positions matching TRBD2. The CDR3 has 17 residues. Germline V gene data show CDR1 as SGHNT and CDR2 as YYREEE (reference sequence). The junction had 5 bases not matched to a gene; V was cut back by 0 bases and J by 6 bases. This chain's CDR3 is CASSLGLAGGGSGELFF. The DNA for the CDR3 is TGTGCCAGCAGCTTGGGACTAGCGGGAGGTGGTTCCGGGGAGCTGTTTTTT.

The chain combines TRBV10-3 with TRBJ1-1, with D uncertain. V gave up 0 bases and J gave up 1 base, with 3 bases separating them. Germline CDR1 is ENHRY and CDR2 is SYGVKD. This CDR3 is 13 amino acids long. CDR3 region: CAISESSNTEAFF. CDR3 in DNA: TGTGCCATCAGTGAGTCCTCGAACACTGAAGCTTTCTTT.

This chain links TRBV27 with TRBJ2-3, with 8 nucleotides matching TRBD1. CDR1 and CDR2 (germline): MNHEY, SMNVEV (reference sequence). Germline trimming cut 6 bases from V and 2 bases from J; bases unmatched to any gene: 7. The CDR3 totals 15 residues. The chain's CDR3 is CASRLGQVHTDTQYF. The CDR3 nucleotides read TGTGCCAGCAGGCTGGGACAGGTTCACACAGATACGCAGTATTTT.

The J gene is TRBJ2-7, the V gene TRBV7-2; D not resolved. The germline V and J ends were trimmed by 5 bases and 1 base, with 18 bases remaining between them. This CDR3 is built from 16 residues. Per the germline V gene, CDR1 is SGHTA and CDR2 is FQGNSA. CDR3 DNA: TGTGCCAGCAGCCCAGGTCAGGCACGGTTATCCTACGAGCAGTACTTC. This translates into CASSPGQARLSYEQYF.

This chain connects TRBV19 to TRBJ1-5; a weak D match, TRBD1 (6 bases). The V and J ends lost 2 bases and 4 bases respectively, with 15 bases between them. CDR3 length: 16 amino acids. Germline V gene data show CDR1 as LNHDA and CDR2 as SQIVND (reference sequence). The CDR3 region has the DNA TGTGCCAGTAGTATACCCCCTAAAGGGGGTAATCAGCCCCAGCATTTT. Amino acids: CASSIPPKGGNQPQHF.

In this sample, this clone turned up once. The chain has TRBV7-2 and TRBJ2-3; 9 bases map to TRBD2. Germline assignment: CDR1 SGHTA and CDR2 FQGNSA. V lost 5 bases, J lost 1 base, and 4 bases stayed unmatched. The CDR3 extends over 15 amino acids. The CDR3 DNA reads TGTGCCAGCAGCCCCCAGCGGGGGGGCACAGATACGCAGTATTTT. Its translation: CASSPQRGGTDTQYF.

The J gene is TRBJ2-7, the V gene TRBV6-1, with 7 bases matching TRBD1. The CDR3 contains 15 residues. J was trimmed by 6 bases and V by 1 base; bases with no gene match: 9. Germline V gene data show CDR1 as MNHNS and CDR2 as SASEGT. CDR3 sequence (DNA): TGTGCCAGCAGTGAAGGACAGGGAAAGTGGGGCGAGCAGTACTTC. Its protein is CASSEGQGKWGEQYF.

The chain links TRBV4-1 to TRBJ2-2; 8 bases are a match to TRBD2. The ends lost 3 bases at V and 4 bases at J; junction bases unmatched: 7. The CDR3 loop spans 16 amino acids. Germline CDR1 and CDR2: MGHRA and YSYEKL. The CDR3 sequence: CASSHGVAGITGELFF. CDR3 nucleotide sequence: TGCGCCAGCAGCCACGGGGTAGCGGGAATCACCGGGGAGCTGTTTTTT.

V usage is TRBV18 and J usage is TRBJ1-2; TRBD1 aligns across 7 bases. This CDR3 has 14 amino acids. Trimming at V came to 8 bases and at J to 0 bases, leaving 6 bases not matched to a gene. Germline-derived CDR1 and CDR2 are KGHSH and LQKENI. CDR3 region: CASREGASNYGYTF. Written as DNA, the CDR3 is TGTGCCAGCCGGGAGGGGGCGTCTAACTATGGCTACACCTTC. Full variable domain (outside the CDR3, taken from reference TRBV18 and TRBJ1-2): NAGVMQNPRHLVRRRGQEARLRCSPMKGHSHVYWYRQLPEEGLKFMVYLQKENIIDESGMPKERFSAEFPKEGPSILRIQQVVRGDSAAYFCASREGASNYGYTFGSGTRLTVV.

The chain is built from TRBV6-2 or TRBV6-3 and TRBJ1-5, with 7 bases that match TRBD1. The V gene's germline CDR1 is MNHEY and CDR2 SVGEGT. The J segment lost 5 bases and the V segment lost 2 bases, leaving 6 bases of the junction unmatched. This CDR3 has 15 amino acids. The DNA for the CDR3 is TGTGCCAGCAGTTACAGGCAGGGGGGCGATCAGCCCCAGCATTTT. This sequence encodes CASSYRQGGDQPQHF.

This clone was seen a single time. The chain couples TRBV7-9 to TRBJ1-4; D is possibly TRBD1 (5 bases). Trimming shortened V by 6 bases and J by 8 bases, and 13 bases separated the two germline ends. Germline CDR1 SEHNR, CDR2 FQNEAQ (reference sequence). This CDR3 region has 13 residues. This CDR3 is CASSSETGEKLFF. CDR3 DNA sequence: TGTGCCAGCAGTTCGGAAACAGGAGAAAAACTGTTTTTT.

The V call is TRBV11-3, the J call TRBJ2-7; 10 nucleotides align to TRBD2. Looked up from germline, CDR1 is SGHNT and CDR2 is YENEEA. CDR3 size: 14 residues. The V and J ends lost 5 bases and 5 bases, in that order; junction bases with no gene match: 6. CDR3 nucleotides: TGTGCCAGCAGCGTCGGGACTAGCGCCGACGAGCAGTACTTC. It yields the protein CASSVGTSADEQYF.

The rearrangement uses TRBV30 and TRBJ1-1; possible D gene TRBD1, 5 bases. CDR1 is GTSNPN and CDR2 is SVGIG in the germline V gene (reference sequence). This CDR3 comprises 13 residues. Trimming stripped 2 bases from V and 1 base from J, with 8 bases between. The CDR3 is CAWSSGGNTEAFF. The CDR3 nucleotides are TGTGCCTGGAGTTCGGGGGGGAACACTGAAGCTTTCTTT.

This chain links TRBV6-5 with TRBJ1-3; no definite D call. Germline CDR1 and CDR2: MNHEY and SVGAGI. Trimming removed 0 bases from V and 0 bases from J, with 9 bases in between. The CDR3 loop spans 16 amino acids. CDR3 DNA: TGTGCCAGCAGTTACTCGGGCAGGAACTCTGGAAACACCATATATTTT. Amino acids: CASSYSGRNSGNTIYF.

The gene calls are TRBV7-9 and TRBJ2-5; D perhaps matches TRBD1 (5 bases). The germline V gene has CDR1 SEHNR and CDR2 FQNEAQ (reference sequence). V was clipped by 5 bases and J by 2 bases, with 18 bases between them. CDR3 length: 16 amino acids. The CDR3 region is CASSPKAGRGQETQYF. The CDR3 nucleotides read TGTGCCAGCAGCCCCAAGGCAGGGCGCGGACAAGAGACCCAGTACTTC.

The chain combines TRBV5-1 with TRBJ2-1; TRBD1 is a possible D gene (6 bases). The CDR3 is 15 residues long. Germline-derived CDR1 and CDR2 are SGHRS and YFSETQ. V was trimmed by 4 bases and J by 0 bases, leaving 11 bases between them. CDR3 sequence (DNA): TGCGCCAGCAGCACGGACAGCAACTCCTACAATGAGCAGTTCTTC. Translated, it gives CASSTDSNSYNEQFF. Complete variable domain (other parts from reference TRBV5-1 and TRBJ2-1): KAGVTQTPRYLIKTRGQQVTLSCSPISGHRSVSWYQQTPGQGLQFLFEYFSETQRNKGNFPGRFSGRQFSNSRSEMNVSTLELGDSALYLCASSTDSNSYNEQFFGPGTRLTVL.

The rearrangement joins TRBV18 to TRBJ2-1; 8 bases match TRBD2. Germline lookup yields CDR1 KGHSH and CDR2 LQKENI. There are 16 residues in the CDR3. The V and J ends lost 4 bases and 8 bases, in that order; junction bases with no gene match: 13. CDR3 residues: CASSQMTSALYYEQFF. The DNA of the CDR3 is TGTGCCAGCTCACAAATGACTAGCGCGTTGTACTATGAGCAGTTCTTC.

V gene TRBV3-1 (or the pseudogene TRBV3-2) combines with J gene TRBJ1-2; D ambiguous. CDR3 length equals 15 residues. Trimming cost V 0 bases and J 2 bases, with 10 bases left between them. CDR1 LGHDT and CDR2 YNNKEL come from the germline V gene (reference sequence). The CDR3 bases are TGTGCCAGCAGCCAAGACACGGGAGCCAACTATGGCTACACCTTC. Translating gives CASSQDTGANYGYTF.

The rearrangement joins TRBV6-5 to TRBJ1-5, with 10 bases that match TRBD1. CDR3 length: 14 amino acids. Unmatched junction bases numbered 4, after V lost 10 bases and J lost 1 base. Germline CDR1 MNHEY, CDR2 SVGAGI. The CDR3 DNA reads TGTGCCACCGGGACAGGGGCCAGCAATCAGCCCCAGCATTTT. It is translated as CATGTGASNQPQHF.

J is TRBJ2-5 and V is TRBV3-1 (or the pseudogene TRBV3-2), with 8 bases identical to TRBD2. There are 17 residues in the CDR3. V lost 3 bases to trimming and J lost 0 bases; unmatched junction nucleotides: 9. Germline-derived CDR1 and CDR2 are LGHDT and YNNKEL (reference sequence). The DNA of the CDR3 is TGTGCCAGCAGCCAGGAAATAGCGGGAACGTACCAAGAGACCCAGTACTTC. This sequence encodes CASSQEIAGTYQETQYF.